The 17 T cell receptor beta chains reported below all come from one sample, sequenced in a study of monozygotic twins with inflammatory bowel disease. Following a re-call of the 5' RACE reads, TCRdb has one entry per CDR3 protein and lacks DNA. This sample's clone table lists under 200,000 distinct CDR3 sequences. Sequenced material: blood. Receptors were obtained from a human donor with ulcerative colitis or Crohn's disease, or a healthy co-twin of an affected twin (not recorded which).

The rearrangement links TRBV5-1 to TRBJ1-4; TCRdb's D call of TRBD1 is untestable without DNA. Germline V gene data show CDR1 as SGHRS and CDR2 as YFSETQ. This CDR3 spans 16 amino acids. Here the CDR3 reads CASSGGDVRFNEKLFF.

This chain uses TRBV5-6 with TRBJ2-5. Per germline, CDR1 SGHDT and CDR2 YYEEEE. The CDR3 runs to 13 residues. The chain's CDR3 is CASSFGQQETQYF.

This chain connects TRBV3-1 to TRBJ2-1. This CDR3 spans 13 amino acids. Germline V gene sequence: CDR1 LGHDT, CDR2 YNNKEL (reference sequence). CDR3 amino acids: CASSQVAINEQFF.

The CDR3: CASSLGGRAYEQYF. The chain joins TRBV5-1 to TRBJ2-7. Germline values: CDR1 SGHRS, CDR2 YFSETQ. CDR3 length equals 14 residues. The full variable domain, in which reference TRBV5-1 and TRBJ2-7 provide the parts outside the CDR3, is KAGVTQTPRYLIKTRGQQVTLSCSPISGHRSVSWYQQTPGQGLQFLFEYFSETQRNKGNFPGRFSGRQFSNSRSEMNVSTLELGDSALYLCASSLGGRAYEQYFGPGTRLTVT.

CDR3 residues: CSVSGTSGSPLVYEQYF. The J gene is TRBJ2-7, the V gene TRBV29-1; TCRdb lists TRBD2, though no DNA is available to test this call. The germline CDR1 and CDR2 sequences are SQVTM and ANQGSEA. This CDR3 region has 17 residues.

The chain employs TRBV20-1 and TRBJ2-7; with no DNA, the TCRdb D assignment of TRBD1 cannot be verified. Germline loops: CDR1 DFQATT, CDR2 SNEGSKA (reference sequence). CDR3 length: 11 residues. This CDR3 is CSARTGLEQYF.

V is TRBV20-1 and J is TRBJ2-7; TCRdb picks TRBD2, but there is no DNA to check that call. There are 15 residues in the CDR3. Germline lookup yields CDR1 DFQATT and CDR2 SNEGSKA (reference sequence). The CDR3 loop is CSASVPGLAGGEQYF.

The CDR3 protein is CAISDPGGETQYF. The genes are TRBV10-3 and TRBJ2-5; the TRBD1 assignment by TCRdb is unverifiable without DNA. CDR3 length equals 13 residues. Per germline, CDR1 ENHRY and CDR2 SYGVKD.

CDR3 amino acids: CASSGTSGSYEQYF. The V call is TRBV3-1, the J call TRBJ2-7; TCRdb selects TRBD2, and the lack of DNA leaves this call unchecked. This CDR3 contains 14 residues. Germline V CDR1 and CDR2: LGHDT, YNNKEL (reference sequence).

The rearrangement uses TRBV15 and TRBJ1-1. This CDR3 comprises 16 residues. CDR1 and CDR2 from the germline V gene are LNHNV and YYDKDF (reference sequence). The CDR3 loop is CATSRELQNLNTEAFF.

The chain employs TRBV10-3 and TRBJ2-1. CDR1 is ENHRY and CDR2 is SYGVKD in the germline V gene. The CDR3 is made up of 15 amino acids. CDR3: CAISEGQLSYNEQFF.

This chain connects TRBV5-4 to TRBJ2-7; the D call from TCRdb, TRBD1, cannot be confirmed without DNA. Germline V lookup: CDR1 SGHNT, CDR2 YYREEE (reference sequence). The CDR3 has 15 amino acids. CDR3 residues: CASSSAGQISYEQYF.

CDR3 amino acids: CASSQVQGSGNQPQHF. The V gene is TRBV4-2, the J gene TRBJ1-5; TCRdb lists TRBD1, though no DNA is available to test this call. The CDR3 loop spans 16 amino acids. CDR1 and CDR2 (germline): LGHNA, YNFKEQ.

V and J are TRBV2 and TRBJ2-7; no DNA is available, so the TRBD1 call from TCRdb remains unchecked. The CDR3 totals 14 residues. Germline lookup yields CDR1 SNHLY and CDR2 FYNNEI. The CDR3 here is CASSVQVDTYEQYF. Complete variable domain (other parts from reference TRBV2 and TRBJ2-7): EPEVTQTPSHQVTQMGQEVILRCVPISNHLYFYWYRQILGQKVEFLVSFYNNEISEKSEIFDDQFSVERPDGSNFTLKIRSTKLEDSAMYFCASSVQVDTYEQYFGPGTRLTVT.

The chain has TRBV7-2 and TRBJ2-7; TCRdb picks TRBD2, but there is no DNA to check that call. The germline V gene encodes CDR1 SGHTA and CDR2 FQGNSA. This CDR3 is built from 14 residues. The CDR3 here is CASSSRTPFYEQYF.

The chain links TRBV7-9 to TRBJ2-3. The CDR3 runs to 13 residues. CDR1 and CDR2 (germline): SEHNR, FQNEAQ (reference sequence). The CDR3 loop is CASSFGETDTQYF. The full variable domain, with the rest looked up from reference TRBV7-9 and TRBJ2-3, is DTGVSQNPRHKITKRGQNVTFRCDPISEHNRLYWYRQTLGQGPEFLTYFQNEAQLEKSRLLSDRFSAERPKGSFSTLEIQRTEQGDSAMYLCASSFGETDTQYFGPGTRLTVL.

J is TRBJ2-1 and V is TRBV27; TCRdb selects TRBD2, and the lack of DNA leaves this call unchecked. This CDR3 region has 16 residues. CDR1 and CDR2 from the germline V gene are MNHEY and SMNVEV (reference sequence). The CDR3: CASKLAGGEINNEQFF.